Listed below are T cell receptor beta chains from one sample, sequenced in a study of cytomegalovirus exposure and HLA in healthy donors. Sequencing used immunoSEQ multiplex PCR; TCRdb keeps in-frame clones, though not all of them. The sample yields over 150,000 clones, roughly 79% seen once. The material sequenced was PBMCs. These TCRs come from a male donor in good health and CMV-seropositive. Each CDR3 is given with its conserved first and last residue. The D gene is left open where the match is weak. Rows give clone size only sometimes, using once, few, many, or a class for an expanded clone.

d_call	v_call	j_call	clone_size	cdr3_aa	cdr3_nt
.	TRBV15	TRBJ1-2	.	CATSRERLGGYTF	TGTGCCACCAGCAGAGAGAGACTCGGTGGCTACACCTTC
.	TRBV6-6	TRBJ2-7	.	CASSNEGGSYEQYF	TGTGCCAGCAGTAACGAAGGAGGGAGCTACGAGCAGTACTTC
TRBD1	TRBV2	TRBJ2-6	.	CASSRQGTGANVLTF	TGTGCCAGCAGTCGACAGGGGACCGGGGCCAACGTCCTGACTTTC
TRBD1	TRBV6-6	TRBJ1-2	.	CASSYKDREVAYGYTF	TGTGCCAGCAGTTACAAGGACAGGGAGGTCGCCTATGGCTACACCTTC
TRBD2	TRBV7-9	TRBJ2-5	.	CASSLGGLAGSGETQYF	TGTGCCAGCAGCTTAGGGGGACTAGCGGGGTCAGGAGAGACCCAGTACTTC
TRBD1	TRBV5-1	TRBJ2-1	few	CASSLVGTGPFNEQFF	TGCGCCAGCAGCTTAGTCGGGACAGGTCCCTTCAATGAGCAGTTCTTC
TRBD1	TRBV5-1	TRBJ1-1	.	CASSPPGTGNTEAFF	TGCGCCAGCAGCCCACCCGGGACAGGGAACACTGAAGCTTTCTTT
TRBD2	TRBV4-1	TRBJ2-1	.	CASSGAGGAIGNEQFF	TGCGCCAGCAGCGGGGCGGGGGGGGCTATAGGCAATGAGCAGTTCTTC
.	TRBV2	TRBJ1-2	once	CASSAPGLDYYGYTF	TGTGCCAGCAGTGCCCCCGGACTTGACTACTATGGCTACACCTTC
.	TRBV21-1	TRBJ1-2	few	CASTYTTGGVGYGYTF	TGTGCCAGCACCTACACCACAGGGGGTGTTGGCTATGGCTACACCTTC
.	TRBV18	TRBJ1-3	.	CASSLDSISGNTIYF	TGTGCCAGCTCCCTCGACAGCATCTCTGGAAACACCATATATTTT
.	TRBV4-1	TRBJ2-2	.	CASSQGIGGGTGELFF	TGCGCCAGCAGCCAAGGGATAGGGGGGGGAACCGGGGAGCTGTTTTTT
.	TRBV4-2	TRBJ1-2	.	CASSQVGDRTRYGYTF	TGTGCCAGCAGCCAAGTGGGCGACAGGACCCGCTATGGCTACACCTTC
.	TRBV27	TRBJ1-4	.	CASSIPCWGTTNEKLFF	TGTGCCAGCAGTATACCCTGCTGGGGCACAACTAATGAAAAACTGTTTTTT
.	TRBV18	TRBJ2-7	.	CASSPVGAREQYF	TGTGCCAGCTCACCGGTTGGGGCCCGCGAGCAGTACTTC
.	TRBV6-5	TRBJ1-1	.	CASSYPGGLGAFF	TGTGCCAGCAGTTACCCGGGGGGGCTCGGAGCTTTCTTT
.	TRBV5-4	TRBJ1-6	.	CASSMGGLPPLHF	TGTGCCAGCAGCATGGGAGGGTTGCCACCCCTCCACTTT
TRBD1	TRBV28	TRBJ1-2	.	CASSWTGVGRGYTF	TGTGCCAGCAGTTGGACAGGGGTCGGGCGTGGCTACACCTTC
TRBD2	TRBV5-6	TRBJ2-7	.	CASSLSPGGGYEQYF	TGTGCCAGCAGCTTGAGCCCGGGGGGGGGTTACGAGCAGTACTTC
TRBD1	TRBV7-6	TRBJ1-2	.	CASSRDRGRGYTF	TGTGCCAGCAGCCGGGACAGGGGACGTGGCTACACCTTC
.	TRBV11-2	TRBJ1-1	.	CASSAGNTEAFF	TGTGCCAGCAGCGCAGGGAACACTGAAGCTTTCTTT
TRBD2	TRBV11-3	TRBJ2-1	.	CASSLGLAGGSNEQFF	TGTGCCAGCAGCTTGGGACTAGCGGGGGGATCCAATGAGCAGTTCTTC
.	TRBV7-6	TRBJ2-3	.	CASSLEGGGLITDTQYF	TGTGCCAGCAGCTTAGAGGGGGGGGGACTCATCACAGATACGCAGTATTTT
.	TRBV13	TRBJ2-5	.	CASSLWRQETQYF	TGTGCCAGCAGCTTATGGCGGCAAGAGACCCAGTACTTC
TRBD2	TRBV7-3	TRBJ2-2	once	CASSRTSTGELFF	TGTGCCAGCAGCCGGACTAGCACCGGGGAGCTGTTTTTT
.	TRBV7-6	TRBJ1-5	.	CASSLTPVGNQPQHF	TGTGCCAGCAGCCTTACCCCGGTTGGCAATCAGCCCCAGCATTTT
TRBD2	TRBV6-4	TRBJ2-3	few	CASSDSTSGGADTQYF	TGTGCCAGCAGTGACTCGACTAGCGGGGGGGCAGATACGCAGTATTTT
.	TRBV6-5	TRBJ1-1	few	CASSKTGNTEAFF	TGTGCCAGCAGTAAAACAGGGAACACTGAAGCTTTCTTT
.	TRBV2	TRBJ2-5	.	CASSEWSVTQETQYF	TGTGCCAGCAGTGAGTGGTCTGTTACTCAAGAGACCCAGTACTTC
TRBD2	TRBV19	TRBJ2-3	few	CASSTQRGGSTDTQYF	TGTGCCAGTAGTACCCAGCGGGGGGGCTCGACAGATACGCAGTATTTT
.	TRBV5-5	TRBJ2-7	.	CASSDRQVREQYF	TGTGCCAGCAGCGATAGACAGGTTCGCGAGCAGTACTTC
.	TRBV7-6	TRBJ2-2	.	CASSSWTANTGELFF	TGTGCCAGCAGCTCTTGGACAGCGAACACCGGGGAGCTGTTTTTT
.	TRBV7-2	TRBJ1-2	.	CASSSVNYGYTF	TGTGCCAGCAGCTCAGTAAACTATGGCTACACCTTC
.	TRBV27	TRBJ2-3	.	CASSLHPLGADTQYF	TGTGCCAGCAGTTTACATCCCCTGGGCGCAGATACGCAGTATTTT
TRBD1	TRBV18	TRBJ1-2	.	CASSPGQGWNGYTF	TGTGCCAGCTCACCTGGACAGGGGTGGAATGGCTACACCTTC
.	TRBV6-5	TRBJ2-2	.	CASSYTGNFNTGELFF	TGTGCCAGCAGTTATACAGGGAACTTCAACACCGGGGAGCTGTTTTTT
.	TRBV7-2	TRBJ2-1	.	CASSQGGHWEEQFF	TGTGCCAGCAGTCAGGGGGGTCATTGGGAGGAGCAGTTCTTC
.	TRBV30	TRBJ1-4	few	CAWSSRGVEKLFF	TGTGCCTGGAGTAGCAGGGGCGTCGAAAAACTGTTTTTT
TRBD1	TRBV9	TRBJ1-1	.	CASSPGTGGSGNTEAFF	TGTGCCAGCAGCCCCGGGACAGGGGGCTCAGGGAACACTGAAGCTTTCTTT
TRBD2	TRBV4-1	TRBJ2-5	.	CASSPRLAGYQETQYF	TGCGCCAGCAGCCCGCGACTAGCGGGGTACCAAGAGACCCAGTACTTC
.	TRBV5-6	TRBJ1-5	.	CASSAGAGGYNQPQHF	TGTGCCAGCAGTGCGGGGGCCGGAGGTTACAATCAGCCCCAGCATTTT
TRBD1	TRBV15	TRBJ1-4	.	CATSILTGANEKLFF	TGTGCCACCAGCATATTAACAGGGGCTAATGAAAAACTGTTTTTT
.	TRBV4-1	TRBJ1-1	.	CASSPRHNTEAFF	TGCGCCAGCAGCCCCCGACACAACACTGAAGCTTTCTTT